A selection of T cell receptor beta chains follows, all from one sample in a study of beta chain features in type 1 diabetes. TCRdb keeps only in-frame clones here, not all; method: immunoSEQ multiplex PCR. Of roughly 610,000 clones in the sample, around a sixth were seen once. Sample: naive CD4+ T cells from blood. The receptors were sampled from a man aged 18 to 29 in good health. Both conserved end residues are part of each CDR3. A D gene is named only where the DNA matches it firmly. Clone size is not always given. Where it is, it says once, few, many or a class for expanded clones.

abundance: few
d_gene: .
j_gene: TRBJ2-7
v_gene: TRBV4-2
CDR3aa: CASGGVGLGEQYF
CDR3nt: TGTGCCAGCGGTGGGGTAGGATTAGGCGAGCAGTACTTC

abundance: once
d_gene: TRBD1
j_gene: TRBJ2-3
v_gene: TRBV11-3
CDR3aa: CASSPGTAYTDTQYF
CDR3nt: TGTGCCAGCAGCCCCGGGACAGCTTACACAGATACGCAGTATTTT

abundance: .
d_gene: .
j_gene: TRBJ2-2
v_gene: TRBV9
CDR3aa: CASSVAGGELFF
CDR3nt: TGTGCCAGCAGCGTAGCGGGCGGGGAGCTGTTTTTT

abundance: few
d_gene: .
j_gene: TRBJ2-1
v_gene: TRBV6-6
CDR3aa: CASTPPGRVDEQFF
CDR3nt: TGTGCCAGCACCCCCCCGGGCAGGGTTGATGAGCAGTTCTTC

abundance: few
d_gene: TRBD1
j_gene: TRBJ1-5
v_gene: TRBV5-6
CDR3aa: CASSAVDRDEQPQHF
CDR3nt: TGTGCCAGCAGCGCCGTGGACAGGGATGAACAGCCCCAGCATTTT

abundance: few
d_gene: .
j_gene: TRBJ2-7
v_gene: TRBV4-2
CDR3aa: CASSQDRRGSVSSYEQYF
CDR3nt: TGTGCCAGCAGCCAAGATCGCCGGGGGTCGGTGAGCTCCTACGAGCAGTACTTC

abundance: .
d_gene: .
j_gene: TRBJ2-5
v_gene: TRBV7-2
CDR3aa: CASSFRVELRQETQYF
CDR3nt: TGTGCCAGCAGCTTCCGGGTCGAACTGAGGCAAGAGACCCAGTACTTC

abundance: few
d_gene: .
j_gene: TRBJ1-2
v_gene: TRBV5-6
CDR3aa: CASGTLYGYTF
CDR3nt: TGTGCCAGCGGGACACTCTATGGCTACACCTTC

abundance: .
d_gene: .
j_gene: TRBJ2-7
v_gene: TRBV28
CDR3aa: CASSLGGAHEQYF
CDR3nt: TGTGCCAGCAGTTTAGGGGGCGCACACGAGCAGTACTTC

abundance: few
d_gene: TRBD1
j_gene: TRBJ2-6
v_gene: TRBV15
CDR3aa: CATSRDRSRGSSGANVLTF
CDR3nt: TGTGCCACCAGCAGAGATCGTAGCAGGGGGTCCTCTGGGGCCAACGTCCTGACTTTC

abundance: .
d_gene: .
j_gene: TRBJ2-5
v_gene: TRBV19
CDR3aa: CASSMIGLEETQYF
CDR3nt: TGTGCCAGTAGTATGATAGGGTTGGAAGAGACCCAGTACTTC

abundance: few
d_gene: .
j_gene: TRBJ2-1
v_gene: TRBV27
CDR3aa: CASSPYDRPLGRFF
CDR3nt: TGTGCCAGCAGTCCCTACGACAGGCCGCTTGGTCGGTTCTTC

abundance: .
d_gene: TRBD1
j_gene: TRBJ2-2
v_gene: TRBV28
CDR3aa: CASSRDRYTGELFF
CDR3nt: TGTGCCAGCAGCCGGGACAGGTACACCGGGGAGCTGTTTTTT

abundance: .
d_gene: .
j_gene: TRBJ1-6
v_gene: TRBV9
CDR3aa: CASSPRTGSSYNSPLHF
CDR3nt: TGTGCCAGCAGCCCCCGGACCGGAAGCTCCTATAATTCACCCCTCCACTTT

abundance: .
d_gene: .
j_gene: TRBJ1-2
v_gene: TRBV9
CDR3aa: CASSSRGGYTF
CDR3nt: TGTGCCAGCAGCTCGAGGGGTGGCTACACCTTC

abundance: few
d_gene: .
j_gene: TRBJ1-1
v_gene: TRBV5-1
CDR3aa: CASRETGKNTEAFF
CDR3nt: TGCGCCAGCCGTGAAACAGGAAAGAACACTGAAGCTTTCTTT

abundance: .
d_gene: .
j_gene: TRBJ2-7
v_gene: TRBV7-3
CDR3aa: CASSLTSGAAGSEQYF
CDR3nt: TGTGCCAGCAGCTTAACGAGTGGAGCAGCTGGGAGCGAGCAGTACTTC

abundance: .
d_gene: .
j_gene: TRBJ2-3
v_gene: TRBV11-1
CDR3aa: CASSPLATDTQYF
CDR3nt: TGTGCCAGCAGTCCGCTAGCGACAGATACGCAGTATTTT

abundance: few
d_gene: .
j_gene: TRBJ2-7
v_gene: TRBV5-4
CDR3aa: CASSLGAVSSYEQYF
CDR3nt: TGTGCCAGCAGCTTGGGAGCCGTTAGCTCCTACGAGCAGTACTTC

abundance: few
d_gene: .
j_gene: TRBJ2-3
v_gene: TRBV9
CDR3aa: CASSWTANDYTDTQYF
CDR3nt: TGTGCCAGCAGCTGGACAGCGAATGATTACACAGATACGCAGTATTTT

abundance: few
d_gene: .
j_gene: TRBJ2-1
v_gene: TRBV5-1
CDR3aa: CASSLTALYEQFF
CDR3nt: TGCGCCAGCAGCTTGACTGCGTTATACGAGCAGTTCTTC

abundance: .
d_gene: .
j_gene: TRBJ2-7
v_gene: TRBV28
CDR3aa: CASSTPSHYEQYF
CDR3nt: TGTGCCAGCAGTACTCCCAGTCACTACGAGCAGTACTTC

abundance: .
d_gene: TRBD1
j_gene: TRBJ1-6
v_gene: TRBV28
CDR3aa: CASTIPGQGLSPLHF
CDR3nt: TGTGCCAGCACCATACCGGGACAGGGTTTGTCACCCCTCCACTTT

abundance: .
d_gene: TRBD1
j_gene: TRBJ1-2
v_gene: TRBV25-1
CDR3aa: CASSESRTGNPNYGYTF
CDR3nt: TGTGCCAGCAGTGAATCCAGGACAGGGAATCCTAACTATGGCTACACCTTC

abundance: .
d_gene: .
j_gene: TRBJ1-2
v_gene: TRBV28
CDR3aa: CASSPRDLYGYTF
CDR3nt: TGTGCCAGCTCACCACGGGATCTCTATGGCTACACCTTC

abundance: few
d_gene: .
j_gene: TRBJ1-2
v_gene: TRBV5-1
CDR3aa: CASSLAASRFNYGYTF
CDR3nt: TGCGCCAGCAGCTTGGCCGCGTCCAGATTTAACTATGGCTACACCTTC

abundance: .
d_gene: .
j_gene: TRBJ2-3
v_gene: TRBV19
CDR3aa: CASSIGGTDTQYF
CDR3nt: TGTGCCAGTAGTATAGGAGGAACAGATACGCAGTATTTT

abundance: few
d_gene: .
j_gene: TRBJ2-6
v_gene: TRBV7-6
CDR3aa: CASSLGTKASGANVLTF
CDR3nt: TGTGCCAGCAGCTTAGGTACGAAAGCCTCTGGGGCCAACGTCCTGACTTTC

abundance: few
d_gene: .
j_gene: TRBJ1-5
v_gene: TRBV9
CDR3aa: CASSVGDRSNQPQHF
CDR3nt: TGTGCCAGCAGCGTAGGAGACAGAAGCAATCAGCCCCAGCATTTT

abundance: few
d_gene: .
j_gene: TRBJ2-5
v_gene: TRBV21-1
CDR3aa: CASSIGTSKETQYF
CDR3nt: TGTGCCAGCAGCATCGGGACTAGCAAAGAGACCCAGTACTTC

abundance: few
d_gene: .
j_gene: TRBJ2-6
v_gene: TRBV21-1
CDR3aa: CASSKADTGLTLFSGANVLTF
CDR3nt: TGTGCCAGCAGCAAAGCGGATACAGGCCTGACTCTCTTCTCTGGGGCCAACGTCCTGACTTTC

abundance: many
d_gene: .
j_gene: TRBJ2-1
v_gene: TRBV9
CDR3aa: CASSVSGGQRNEQFF
CDR3nt: TGTGCCAGCAGCGTGAGTGGGGGCCAAAGGAATGAGCAGTTCTTC

abundance: .
d_gene: .
j_gene: TRBJ1-1
v_gene: TRBV10-3
CDR3aa: CAISERAGNTEAFF
CDR3nt: TGTGCCATCAGTGAGAGGGCAGGGAACACTGAAGCTTTCTTT

abundance: few
d_gene: TRBD2
j_gene: TRBJ2-7
v_gene: TRBV2
CDR3aa: CASSEPLAGSYEQYF
CDR3nt: TGTGCCAGCAGTGAACCCTTAGCGGGGTCCTACGAGCAGTACTTC

abundance: .
d_gene: .
j_gene: TRBJ1-2
v_gene: TRBV5-4
CDR3aa: CASSLAKGLISGYTF
CDR3nt: TGTGCCAGCAGCTTGGCCAAGGGACTAATAAGTGGCTACACCTTC

abundance: few
d_gene: .
j_gene: TRBJ1-2
v_gene: TRBV5-4
CDR3aa: CASSLRRGVNGYTF
CDR3nt: TGTGCCAGCAGCTTGAGGAGGGGGGTGAATGGCTACACCTTC

abundance: .
d_gene: .
j_gene: TRBJ2-2
v_gene: TRBV7-2
CDR3aa: CASRLGLTNTGELFF
CDR3nt: TGTGCCAGCAGGCTGGGCTTGACGAACACCGGGGAGCTGTTTTTT

abundance: .
d_gene: TRBD2
j_gene: TRBJ2-5
v_gene: TRBV28
CDR3aa: CATASGGVQETQYF
CDR3nt: TGTGCCACCGCTAGCGGGGGGGTCCAAGAGACCCAGTACTTC

abundance: .
d_gene: TRBD1
j_gene: TRBJ1-1
v_gene: TRBV7-2
CDR3aa: CASSVIGTANTEAFF
CDR3nt: TGTGCCAGCAGCGTGATAGGGACAGCGAACACTGAAGCTTTCTTT

abundance: .
d_gene: .
j_gene: TRBJ2-5
v_gene: TRBV11-3
CDR3aa: CASSLGGGGGETQYF
CDR3nt: TGTGCCAGCAGCTTAGGAGGCGGGGGCGGAGAGACCCAGTACTTC

abundance: .
d_gene: .
j_gene: TRBJ1-1
v_gene: TRBV7-3
CDR3aa: CASRGAGTEAFF
CDR3nt: TGTGCCAGCCGGGGGGCGGGCACTGAAGCTTTCTTT

abundance: .
d_gene: .
j_gene: TRBJ1-1
v_gene: TRBV29-1
CDR3aa: CSVVPVTEAFF
CDR3nt: TGCAGCGTCGTTCCGGTGACTGAAGCTTTCTTT

abundance: .
d_gene: .
j_gene: TRBJ2-7
v_gene: TRBV11-1
CDR3aa: CASSPGYEQYF
CDR3nt: TGTGCCAGCAGTCCGGGCTACGAGCAGTACTTC

abundance: .
d_gene: .
j_gene: TRBJ1-2
v_gene: TRBV7-2
CDR3aa: CASSLVWSGYTF
CDR3nt: TGTGCCAGCAGCTTAGTATGGTCCGGCTACACCTTC